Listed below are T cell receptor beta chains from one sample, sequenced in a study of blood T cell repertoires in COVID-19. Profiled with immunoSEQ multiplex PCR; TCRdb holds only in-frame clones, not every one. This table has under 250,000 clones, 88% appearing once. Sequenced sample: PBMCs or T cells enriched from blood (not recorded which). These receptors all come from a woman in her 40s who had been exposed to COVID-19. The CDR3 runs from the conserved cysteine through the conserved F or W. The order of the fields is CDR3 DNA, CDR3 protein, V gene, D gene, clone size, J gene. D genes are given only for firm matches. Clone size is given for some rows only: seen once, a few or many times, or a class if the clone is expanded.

CDR3nt: TGTGCCAGCAGCTCCAGACAGGGCGGGGTGAACACTGAAGCTTTCTTT; CDR3aa: CASSSRQGGVNTEAFF; v_gene: TRBV11-3; d_gene: TRBD1; abundance: -; j_gene: TRBJ1-1
CDR3nt: TGTGCCAGCAGCTTATGGTTCCAGCGGGGGTCCTACGAGCAGTACTTC; CDR3aa: CASSLWFQRGSYEQYF; v_gene: TRBV7-2; d_gene: TRBD2; abundance: -; j_gene: TRBJ2-7
CDR3nt: TGTGCCAGCTCAGCCTATAATGAAAAACTGTTTTTT; CDR3aa: CASSAYNEKLFF; v_gene: TRBV18; d_gene: -; abundance: once; j_gene: TRBJ1-4
CDR3nt: TGTGCCTCGGCAGGGGATGGCAATCAGCCCCAGCATTTT; CDR3aa: CASAGDGNQPQHF; v_gene: TRBV10-3; d_gene: -; abundance: once; j_gene: TRBJ1-5
CDR3nt: TGTGCCAGCAGATCTACAGGGTCTGGGGCCAACGTCCTGACTTTC; CDR3aa: CASRSTGSGANVLTF; v_gene: TRBV7-8; d_gene: -; abundance: -; j_gene: TRBJ2-6
CDR3nt: TGTGCCACCAGTGGGCTTTCAGATGACTATGGCTACACCTTC; CDR3aa: CATSGLSDDYGYTF; v_gene: TRBV24-1; d_gene: -; abundance: once; j_gene: TRBJ1-2
CDR3nt: TGTGCCAGCAGTCCCCCAGGGACAGGAACCTATGGCTACACCTTC; CDR3aa: CASSPPGTGTYGYTF; v_gene: TRBV27; d_gene: TRBD1; abundance: once; j_gene: TRBJ1-2
CDR3nt: TGTGCCAGCCAAGGGAGGACTGAAGCTTTCTTT; CDR3aa: CASQGRTEAFF; v_gene: TRBV19; d_gene: -; abundance: -; j_gene: TRBJ1-1
CDR3nt: TGTGCCAGCAGCGAAGGACAGGGGGATAGTCAGCCCCAGCATTTT; CDR3aa: CASSEGQGDSQPQHF; v_gene: TRBV11-3; d_gene: TRBD1; abundance: -; j_gene: TRBJ1-5
CDR3nt: TGTGCCAGCAGTCCGGGACAGGGTATTCAGCCCCAGCATTTT; CDR3aa: CASSPGQGIQPQHF; v_gene: TRBV7-8; d_gene: TRBD1; abundance: -; j_gene: TRBJ1-5
CDR3nt: TGTGCCTGGAGTGTAGGGGGCATTCAGTACTTC; CDR3aa: CAWSVGGIQYF; v_gene: TRBV30; d_gene: -; abundance: -; j_gene: TRBJ2-4
CDR3nt: TGTGCCAGCAGTTCAGCGAACACCGGGGAGCTGTTTTTT; CDR3aa: CASSSANTGELFF; v_gene: TRBV6-2/TRBV6-3; d_gene: -; abundance: -; j_gene: TRBJ2-2
CDR3nt: TGTGCCAGCAGGAGTGGGGAGGAGGCCGGGGAGCTGTTTTTT; CDR3aa: CASRSGEEAGELFF; v_gene: TRBV21-1; d_gene: -; abundance: -; j_gene: TRBJ2-2
CDR3nt: TGTGCCAGCACCCGGGGGGTTGGAAACACCATATATTTT; CDR3aa: CASTRGVGNTIYF; v_gene: TRBV2; d_gene: -; abundance: -; j_gene: TRBJ1-3
CDR3nt: TGTGCCAGCAGTTTATTTTCGGTCTCTGGAAACACCATATATTTT; CDR3aa: CASSLFSVSGNTIYF; v_gene: TRBV28; d_gene: -; abundance: -; j_gene: TRBJ1-3
CDR3nt: TGTGCCAGCAGCCAAGAGAACAGGGCGGGCAATCAGCCCCAGCATTTT; CDR3aa: CASSQENRAGNQPQHF; v_gene: TRBV3-1/TRBV3-2; d_gene: -; abundance: -; j_gene: TRBJ1-5
CDR3nt: TGTGCCAGTAGTGAGATGCTCGGGACAGGGCACCCAGATACGCAGTATTTT; CDR3aa: CASSEMLGTGHPDTQYF; v_gene: TRBV19; d_gene: TRBD1; abundance: -; j_gene: TRBJ2-3
CDR3nt: TGTGCCAGCAGCCAAGTTACAGGACAGGAAAAACTGTTTTTT; CDR3aa: CASSQVTGQEKLFF; v_gene: TRBV4-2; d_gene: -; abundance: -; j_gene: TRBJ1-4
CDR3nt: TGCGCCAGCAGCTTGTGGTGGCAGGGTGATTCACCCCTCCACTTT; CDR3aa: CASSLWWQGDSPLHF; v_gene: TRBV5-1; d_gene: -; abundance: -; j_gene: TRBJ1-6
CDR3nt: TGTGCCAGCAGCTTAGGACAGGCGAACACTGAAGCTTTCTTT; CDR3aa: CASSLGQANTEAFF; v_gene: TRBV7-8; d_gene: -; abundance: -; j_gene: TRBJ1-1
CDR3nt: TGTGCCAGTAGGGGGGGACAGGGAACCTCTGAAGCTTTCTTT; CDR3aa: CASRGGQGTSEAFF; v_gene: TRBV19; d_gene: TRBD1; abundance: -; j_gene: TRBJ1-1
CDR3nt: TGTGCCAGCAGTACCGGTGGTTGGGAGACCCAGTACTTC; CDR3aa: CASSTGGWETQYF; v_gene: TRBV27; d_gene: -; abundance: once; j_gene: TRBJ2-5
CDR3nt: TGTGCCAGCTCACTGGACCGAAGCGGTAACAATGAGCAGTTCTTC; CDR3aa: CASSLDRSGNNEQFF; v_gene: TRBV18; d_gene: -; abundance: -; j_gene: TRBJ2-1
CDR3nt: TGTGCCAGCAGCCTTCGTCGCGGGACCGACGGTTGGGCCGGGGAGCTGTTTTTT; CDR3aa: CASSLRRGTDGWAGELFF; v_gene: TRBV6-2/TRBV6-3; d_gene: -; abundance: -; j_gene: TRBJ2-2
CDR3nt: TGTGCCAGCAGGAGGACAGGGGATGGAAATCAGCCCCAGCATTTT; CDR3aa: CASRRTGDGNQPQHF; v_gene: TRBV27; d_gene: TRBD1; abundance: -; j_gene: TRBJ1-5
CDR3nt: TGTGCCAGCAGTTACTACAGGGGGCTTGGCTACACCTTC; CDR3aa: CASSYYRGLGYTF; v_gene: TRBV6-2/TRBV6-3; d_gene: TRBD1; abundance: -; j_gene: TRBJ1-2
CDR3nt: TGTGCCAGCAGCCCCGGACTAGCGGGAGCGGGGGAGCAGTTCTTC; CDR3aa: CASSPGLAGAGEQFF; v_gene: TRBV11-3; d_gene: TRBD2; abundance: -; j_gene: TRBJ2-1
CDR3nt: TGTGCCAGCAGCTTATCTGGCGGGGTGGGGGAGACCCAGTACTTC; CDR3aa: CASSLSGGVGETQYF; v_gene: TRBV7-3; d_gene: -; abundance: -; j_gene: TRBJ2-5
CDR3nt: TGCGCCAGCAGCCAACCCGTGAGGGGGCTCAATGAGCAGTTCTTC; CDR3aa: CASSQPVRGLNEQFF; v_gene: TRBV4-1; d_gene: TRBD1; abundance: -; j_gene: TRBJ2-1
CDR3nt: TGTGCCAGCAGCCAAGATTGGCAGGGATGTGGCTACACCTTC; CDR3aa: CASSQDWQGCGYTF; v_gene: TRBV3-1/TRBV3-2; d_gene: -; abundance: few; j_gene: TRBJ1-2
CDR3nt: TGTGCCATCAGTCAACCGGGACAGGGGGCAGATACGCAGTATTTT; CDR3aa: CAISQPGQGADTQYF; v_gene: TRBV10-3; d_gene: TRBD1; abundance: -; j_gene: TRBJ2-3
CDR3nt: TGTGCCAGCGGGAGGGCAGGGGTGAACACTGAAGCTTTCTTT; CDR3aa: CASGRAGVNTEAFF; v_gene: TRBV7-9; d_gene: -; abundance: -; j_gene: TRBJ1-1
CDR3nt: TGTGCCATCAGTGTTAGCGGGGAGGGCACCGGGGAGCTGTTTTTT; CDR3aa: CAISVSGEGTGELFF; v_gene: TRBV10-3; d_gene: TRBD2; abundance: -; j_gene: TRBJ2-2
CDR3nt: TGTGCCAGCTCACAGGGACTACTCCTTCTAATGAAAAAACTGTTTTTT; CDR3aa: CASSQGLLLLMKKLFF; v_gene: TRBV28; d_gene: -; abundance: -; j_gene: TRBJ1-4
CDR3nt: TGTGCCAGCAGCCCCAGACTAGCGGGAGGAACGTATCACAATGAGCAGTTCTTC; CDR3aa: CASSPRLAGGTYHNEQFF; v_gene: TRBV7-2; d_gene: TRBD2; abundance: -; j_gene: TRBJ2-1
CDR3nt: TGTGCCAGCCGCTGGACAGGGGCTTCCTACGAGCAGTACTTC; CDR3aa: CASRWTGASYEQYF; v_gene: TRBV27; d_gene: TRBD1; abundance: -; j_gene: TRBJ2-7
CDR3nt: TGTGCCAGCAGTTTAAGGGGGTGGATATACGAGCAGTACTTC; CDR3aa: CASSLRGWIYEQYF; v_gene: TRBV28; d_gene: -; abundance: -; j_gene: TRBJ2-7
CDR3nt: TGTGCCAGCAGTCGCGGGACTAGCGGGACCGATACGCAGTATTTT; CDR3aa: CASSRGTSGTDTQYF; v_gene: TRBV5-1; d_gene: TRBD2; abundance: -; j_gene: TRBJ2-3
CDR3nt: TGTGCCAGCAGCTTAGCCGGGACAGTCTCTGGAAACACCATATATTTT; CDR3aa: CASSLAGTVSGNTIYF; v_gene: TRBV7-8; d_gene: TRBD1; abundance: -; j_gene: TRBJ1-3
CDR3nt: TGTGCCAGCAGTTACTCGGGGGCACCTAATGAAAAACTGTTTTTT; CDR3aa: CASSYSGAPNEKLFF; v_gene: TRBV6-5; d_gene: -; abundance: -; j_gene: TRBJ1-4
CDR3nt: TGTGCCAGCAGCAAGCAGGGACAGGGCACTGAAGCTTTCTTT; CDR3aa: CASSKQGQGTEAFF; v_gene: TRBV9; d_gene: TRBD1; abundance: -; j_gene: TRBJ1-1
CDR3nt: TGTGCCAGCAGCCCCTACAGGGGCGAGGTAGATGGCTACACCTTC; CDR3aa: CASSPYRGEVDGYTF; v_gene: TRBV7-3; d_gene: TRBD1; abundance: -; j_gene: TRBJ1-2
CDR3nt: TGTGCCAGCAGCCTCACAGGGGGCGGTCAGCCCCAGCATTTT; CDR3aa: CASSLTGGGQPQHF; v_gene: TRBV25-1; d_gene: TRBD1; abundance: -; j_gene: TRBJ1-5
CDR3nt: TGTGCCAGCAGTTGGAAGGGGGTCACCTATGGCTACACCTTC; CDR3aa: CASSWKGVTYGYTF; v_gene: TRBV6-6; d_gene: -; abundance: -; j_gene: TRBJ1-2
CDR3nt: TGTGCCAGCAGTTCCGCTGGGCGGGGGGATCTCACGCAGTATTTT; CDR3aa: CASSSAGRGDLTQYF; v_gene: TRBV28; d_gene: TRBD2; abundance: -; j_gene: TRBJ2-3
CDR3nt: TGTGCCAGCAGCTTATTGCTAGCGCCCTCCTACAATGAGCAGTTCTTC; CDR3aa: CASSLLLAPSYNEQFF; v_gene: TRBV7-9; d_gene: -; abundance: once; j_gene: TRBJ2-1
CDR3nt: TGTGCCTGGAACGGTTTTAACTATGGCTACACCTTC; CDR3aa: CAWNGFNYGYTF; v_gene: TRBV30; d_gene: -; abundance: -; j_gene: TRBJ1-2
CDR3nt: TGTGCCAGCAGCTCTGCCGGGGACAGTCACGCTTTCTTT; CDR3aa: CASSSAGDSHAFF; v_gene: TRBV3-1/TRBV3-2; d_gene: TRBD1; abundance: -; j_gene: TRBJ1-1
CDR3nt: TGTGCCAGCAGCGCAGGGACAGGGGGAAGGGGTGAGCAGTTCTTC; CDR3aa: CASSAGTGGRGEQFF; v_gene: TRBV11-3; d_gene: TRBD1; abundance: -; j_gene: TRBJ2-1
CDR3nt: TGTGCCAGCAGCCAAGAGTCGGGACAGGGGAACTATGGCTACACCTTC; CDR3aa: CASSQESGQGNYGYTF; v_gene: TRBV4-2; d_gene: TRBD1; abundance: -; j_gene: TRBJ1-2
CDR3nt: TGCGCCAGCTTCGGACAGGGTGCTTCTGGGGCCAACGTCCTGACTTTC; CDR3aa: CASFGQGASGANVLTF; v_gene: TRBV10-2; d_gene: TRBD1; abundance: -; j_gene: TRBJ2-6
CDR3nt: TGTGCCAGCTCACCAGGGACTAGCGGTCCAGATACGCAGTATTTT; CDR3aa: CASSPGTSGPDTQYF; v_gene: TRBV18; d_gene: TRBD2; abundance: -; j_gene: TRBJ2-3